This section outlines one TCR beta chain sequence together with its context. This clone was seen more than once but under ten times. The specificity of this receptor is unknown. No quality values exist for individual bases; no much larger clone is one base distant. Inclusive of the bounding cysteine and phenylalanine, the CDR3 is 14 residues long. The entry retains the CDR3 DNA only, 42 bases that are in frame from base 1. The germline V gene (reference sequence) yields SGHNT for CDR1 and YYREEE for CDR2. V and J are trimmed by 4 bases and 2 bases, and the gene matches miss 5 bases of the junction. This entry belongs to a study of blood T cell repertoires in COVID-19 (dated by TCRdb to about 2020). Concerning the study at large: The collaborator samples originated in the United States, Italy and Spain and spanned the acute and convalescent phases of COVID-19. Deeply sampled blood TCRbeta repertoires from subjects exposed to, actively infected with, or recovered from COVID-19 were included in the dataset. The repertoires were made available in a free public database intended to serve as a resource for research on the immune response to SARS-CoV-2. Samples came from the ongoing ImmuneRACE study (first 160 participants) plus 1,254 subjects from 6 global collaborators. The material from the prospective study consisted of cDNA or gDNA derived from T cells, B-cell-depleted T cells, or PBMCs. Where HLA class I and class II types were available, the types were taken from metadata supplied by the sample provider, not from assay-based typing. The sample metadata nearly always contained a de-identified subject ID, COVID-19 status, age in years and sex.

TCRbeta CDR3 regions were amplified from genomic DNA using the immunoSEQ Assay, a bias-controlled multiplex PCR. From the authors' description of their analysis: The number of nucleated cells in each sample was estimated by amplification of reference gene primers within the assay. To quantify the absolute abundance of each unique TCRbeta CDR3 rearrangement, sequence reads were collapsed and filtered. For each sample, productive Simpson clonality was calculated as the square root of Simpson's diversity index over productive rearrangements. In TCRdb, the immuneACCESS table is reduced to in-frame sequences with V and J assigned. These tables do not hold every clone; where another copy was compared, an unresolved V gene accounts for under half, and the others remain unexplained. Clone size and V and J calls were adopted from that table, with D and trimming inferred from the DNA. A total of 130,000 to 150,000 clones appear in this sample, about 85% of them only once. Less than 5% of the sample lies in the top ten.

What the study reported, not specific to this receptor: The quantity of clinical and demographic metadata differed by source and by participant and was supplied without curation.

One collaborating source in Seattle enrolled patients while the patients were actively infected and followed the patients over time throughout the course of disease. The collaborating institutions used their own protocols to collect whole blood in K2EDTA tubes. For TCRbeta analysis, collaborators shipped samples as frozen whole blood, isolated PBMCs, or DNA extracted from either of those sample types. The TCR sequence derives from a woman aged 70 to 79 with COVID-19, enrolled during active disease. The chain is encoded by TRBV5-4 joined to TRBJ1-2; the central 7 bases match TRBD1. Input material: peripheral blood. The nucleotides read TGTGCCAGCAGCCTTCGACAGGGCAACTATGGCTACACCTTC. Its protein product is CASSLRQGNYGYTF.